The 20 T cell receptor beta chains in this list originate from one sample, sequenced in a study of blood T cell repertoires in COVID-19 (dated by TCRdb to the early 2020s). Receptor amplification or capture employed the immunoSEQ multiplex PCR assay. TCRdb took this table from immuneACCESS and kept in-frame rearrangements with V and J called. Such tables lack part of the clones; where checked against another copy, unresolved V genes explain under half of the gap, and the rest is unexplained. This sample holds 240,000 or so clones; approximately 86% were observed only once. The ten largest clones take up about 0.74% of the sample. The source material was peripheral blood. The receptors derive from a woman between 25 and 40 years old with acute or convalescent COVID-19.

This CDR3 is CASSTLAGGGTDTQYF. CDR3 sequence (DNA): TGTGCCAGCAGCACCCTAGCGGGAGGAGGAACAGATACGCAGTATTTT. The chain is built from TRBV9 and TRBJ2-3, with TRBD2 identical over 11 bases. V lost 4 bases to trimming and J lost 3 bases; unmatched junction nucleotides: 7. In germline, CDR1 is SGDLS, CDR2 YYNGEE. CDR3 length: 16 residues.

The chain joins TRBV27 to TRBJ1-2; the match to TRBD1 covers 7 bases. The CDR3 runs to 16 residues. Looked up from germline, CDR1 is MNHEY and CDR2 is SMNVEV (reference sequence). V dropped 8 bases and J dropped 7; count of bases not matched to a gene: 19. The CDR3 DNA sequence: TGTGCCAGCGGGCCCCGGAGGACAGGAGGTTATGTTGGCTACACCTTC. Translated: CASGPRRTGGYVGYTF.

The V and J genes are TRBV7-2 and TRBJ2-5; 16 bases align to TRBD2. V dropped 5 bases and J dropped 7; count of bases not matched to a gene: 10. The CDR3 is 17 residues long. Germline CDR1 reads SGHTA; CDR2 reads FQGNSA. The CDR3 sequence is CASSPEGTSGRAGTQYF. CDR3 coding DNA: TGTGCCAGCAGCCCGGAAGGGACTAGCGGGAGGGCCGGGACCCAGTACTTC.

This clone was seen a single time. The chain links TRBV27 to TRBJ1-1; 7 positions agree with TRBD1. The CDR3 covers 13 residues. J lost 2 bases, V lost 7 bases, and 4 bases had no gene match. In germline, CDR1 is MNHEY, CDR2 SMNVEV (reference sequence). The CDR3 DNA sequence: TGTGCCAGCACTCAGGGGGTAAACACTGAAGCTTTCTTT. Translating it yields CASTQGVNTEAFF.

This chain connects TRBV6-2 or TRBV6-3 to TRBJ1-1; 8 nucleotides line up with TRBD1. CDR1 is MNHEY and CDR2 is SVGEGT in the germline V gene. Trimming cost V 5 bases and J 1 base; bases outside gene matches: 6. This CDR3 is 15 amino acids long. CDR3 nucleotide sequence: TGTGCCAGCAGTACGCGGGACAGGCCGAACACTGAAGCTTTCTTT. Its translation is CASSTRDRPNTEAFF.

In nucleotides, the CDR3 is TGTGCCAGCAGCCAAGCGGGACTAGCTGTAGGTGAGCAGTTCTTC. Amino acid sequence: CASSQAGLAVGEQFF. The chain employs TRBV14 and TRBJ2-1; TRBD2 matches at 9 bases. V lost 1 base to trimming and J lost 9 bases; unmatched junction nucleotides: 7. This CDR3 has 15 residues. Looked up from germline, CDR1 is SGHDN and CDR2 is FVKESK.

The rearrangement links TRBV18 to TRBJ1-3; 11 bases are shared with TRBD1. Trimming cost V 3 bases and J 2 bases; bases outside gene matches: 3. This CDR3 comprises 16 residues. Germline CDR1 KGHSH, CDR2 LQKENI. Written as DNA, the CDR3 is TGTGCCAGCTCACCCGGGACAGGGGGAACTGGAAACACCATATATTTT. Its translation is CASSPGTGGTGNTIYF.

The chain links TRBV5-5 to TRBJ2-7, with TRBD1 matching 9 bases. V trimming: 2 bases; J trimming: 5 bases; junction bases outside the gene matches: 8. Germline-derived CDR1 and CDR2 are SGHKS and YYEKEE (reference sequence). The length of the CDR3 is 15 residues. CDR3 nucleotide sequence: TGTGCCAGCAGCTTAACGGGGACAGGGATCCACGAGCAGTACTTC. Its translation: CASSLTGTGIHEQYF.

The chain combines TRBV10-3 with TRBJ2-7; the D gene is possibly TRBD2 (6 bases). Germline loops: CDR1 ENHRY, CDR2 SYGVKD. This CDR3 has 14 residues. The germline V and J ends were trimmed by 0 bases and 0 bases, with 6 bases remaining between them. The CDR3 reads CAISESGSSYEQYF. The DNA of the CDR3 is TGTGCCATCAGTGAGTCCGGGAGCTCCTACGAGCAGTACTTC.

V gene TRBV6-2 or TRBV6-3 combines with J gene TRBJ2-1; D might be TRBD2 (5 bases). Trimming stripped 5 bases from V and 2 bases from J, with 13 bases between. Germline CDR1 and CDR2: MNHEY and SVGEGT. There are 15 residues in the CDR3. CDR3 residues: CASSHSAGPYNEQFF. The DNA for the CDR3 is TGTGCCAGCAGTCATTCCGCGGGCCCCTACAATGAGCAGTTCTTC.

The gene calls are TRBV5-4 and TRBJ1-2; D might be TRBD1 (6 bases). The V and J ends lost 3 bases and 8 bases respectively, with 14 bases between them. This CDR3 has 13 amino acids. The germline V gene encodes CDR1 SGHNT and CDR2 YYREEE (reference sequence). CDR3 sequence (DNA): TGTGCCAGCAGCTCATGGACAGTACGCGGCTACACCTTC. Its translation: CASSSWTVRGYTF.

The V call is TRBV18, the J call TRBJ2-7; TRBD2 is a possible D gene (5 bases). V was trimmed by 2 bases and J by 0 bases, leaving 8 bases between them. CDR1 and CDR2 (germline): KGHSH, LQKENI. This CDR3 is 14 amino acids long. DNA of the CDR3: TGTGCCAGCTCACCAACGGGAAGCTCCTACGAGCAGTACTTC. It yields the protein CASSPTGSSYEQYF. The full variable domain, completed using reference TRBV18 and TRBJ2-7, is NAGVMQNPRHLVRRRGQEARLRCSPMKGHSHVYWYRQLPEEGLKFMVYLQKENIIDESGMPKERFSAEFPKEGPSILRIQQVVRGDSAAYFCASSPTGSSYEQYFGPGTRLTVT.

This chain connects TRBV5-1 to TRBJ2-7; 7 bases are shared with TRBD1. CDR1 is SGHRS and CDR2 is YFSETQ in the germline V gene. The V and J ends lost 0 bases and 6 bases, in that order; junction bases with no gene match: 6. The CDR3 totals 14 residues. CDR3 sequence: CASSLGGTVGEQYF. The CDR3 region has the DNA TGCGCCAGCAGCTTGGGAGGGACAGTGGGCGAGCAGTACTTC.

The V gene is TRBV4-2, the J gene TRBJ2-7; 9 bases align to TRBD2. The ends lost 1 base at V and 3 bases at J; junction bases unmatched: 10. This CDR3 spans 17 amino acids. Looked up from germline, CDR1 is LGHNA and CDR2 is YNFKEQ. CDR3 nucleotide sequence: TGTGCCAGCAGCCAAGTTTCCTCTATAGCGGGAGACTACGAGCAGTACTTC. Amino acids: CASSQVSSIAGDYEQYF.

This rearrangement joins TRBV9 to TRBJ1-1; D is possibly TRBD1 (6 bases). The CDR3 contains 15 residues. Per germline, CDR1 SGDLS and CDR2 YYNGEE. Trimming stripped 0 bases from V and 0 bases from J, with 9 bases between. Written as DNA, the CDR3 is TGTGCCAGCAGCGTAGTTGGGGGCCTGAACACTGAAGCTTTCTTT. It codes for CASSVVGGLNTEAFF.

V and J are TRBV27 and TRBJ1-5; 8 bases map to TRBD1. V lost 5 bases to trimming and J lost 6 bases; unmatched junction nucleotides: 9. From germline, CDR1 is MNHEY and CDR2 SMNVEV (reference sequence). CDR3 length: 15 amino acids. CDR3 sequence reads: CASSPRGRLGQPQHF. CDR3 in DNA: TGTGCCAGCAGTCCCAGGGGGCGACTTGGTCAGCCCCAGCATTTT.

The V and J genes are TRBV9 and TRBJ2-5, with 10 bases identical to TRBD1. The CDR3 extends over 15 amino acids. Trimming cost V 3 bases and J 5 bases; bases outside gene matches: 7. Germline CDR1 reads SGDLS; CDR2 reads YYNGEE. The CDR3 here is CASSAGGTGAETQYF. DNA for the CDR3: TGTGCCAGCAGCGCTGGGGGGACAGGGGCGGAGACCCAGTACTTC.

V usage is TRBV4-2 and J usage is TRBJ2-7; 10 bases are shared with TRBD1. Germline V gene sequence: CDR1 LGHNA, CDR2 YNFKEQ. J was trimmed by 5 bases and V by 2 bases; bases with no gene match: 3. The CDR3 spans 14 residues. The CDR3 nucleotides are TGTGCCAGCAGCCAACTCGGGACAGGGGACGAGCAGTACTTC. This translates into CASSQLGTGDEQYF.

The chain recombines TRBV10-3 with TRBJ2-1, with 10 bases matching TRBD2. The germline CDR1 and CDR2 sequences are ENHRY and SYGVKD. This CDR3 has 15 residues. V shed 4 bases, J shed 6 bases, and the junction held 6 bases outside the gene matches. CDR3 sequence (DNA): TGTGCCATCAGTGCGCGGACTAGCGGCGTCAATGAGCAGTTCTTC. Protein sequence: CAISARTSGVNEQFF.

The chain's CDR3 is CASSFTGVNADTQYF. DNA for the CDR3: TGTGCCAGCAGTTTTACAGGGGTAAACGCAGATACGCAGTATTTT. V usage is TRBV27 and J usage is TRBJ2-3, with TRBD1 identical over 7 bases. This CDR3 region has 15 residues. CDR1 is MNHEY and CDR2 is SMNVEV in the germline V gene (reference sequence). The junction had 7 bases not matched to a gene; V was cut back by 3 bases and J by 4 bases.